The following is a T cell receptor (beta chain) sequence with its context. What it recognizes is unknown. The sequenced fragment ends 3 residues before the CDR3 boundary, so the rest is inferred from the germline J gene. These data are taken from a study of T cell clonality in common variable immunodeficiency. CVID subjects were neither ill nor on immunomodulatory or immunosuppressive medication at sampling. Equal genomic DNA amounts from CVID and control samples were sequenced. The repertoire was sequenced with immunoSEQ multiplex PCR; TCRdb's copy has only in-frame clones and lacks some. This repertoire holds 32,000 or so clones, and none appear only once. CDR1 and CDR2 from the germline V gene are LNHDA and SQIVND (reference sequence). V gave up 6 bases and J gave up 0 bases; unmatched junction bases: 9. The CDR3 has 16 residues. Study conclusions and caveats: In common variable immunodeficiency, TCR beta chains reportedly carried fewer deletions and N-nucleotide insertions. T cell subpopulation sequencing would be needed to explain CVID clonality. CVID subjects showed higher TCRbeta clonality than healthy controls.

The source is a human donor with common variable immunodeficiency. This rearrangement joins TRBV19 to TRBJ2-3; 7 nucleotides line up with TRBD2. Sample: peripheral blood mononuclear cells. CDR3 bases read: TGTGCCAGTAGGAGCCTAGCGGTTTCTAGCACAGATACG. It codes for CASRSLAVSSTDT. The entire CDR3 reads CASRSLAVSSTDTQYF.